This T cell receptor (beta chain) is from a study of lymphopenia after photon versus proton radiotherapy. Findings of the study overall: Authors raise, but do not show, better survival with proton therapy. Proton therapy kept repertoires fairly stable, unlike photons, which gained effector/memory cells.

The CDR3 is 14 residues long. Germline V gene data show CDR1 as SEHNR and CDR2 as FQNEAQ (reference sequence). V was cut by 1 base and J by 5 bases, with 9 bases left in between. This clone was recorded a few times. What it binds is not known. The protocol was immunoSEQ multiplex PCR, while the TCRdb copy is restricted to in-frame clones and leaves out a portion. The repertoire holds 65,000 to 70,000 clones, with approximately 91% as singletons. Source: peripheral blood, taken from a patient treated with photon-based radiotherapy. The genes are TRBV7-9 and TRBJ1-3; a possible D gene is TRBD1 (5 bases). The receptor's source is a woman between 65 and 79 years old with pancreatic cancer. The CDR3 coding sequence is TGTGCCAGCAGCTTAGGGACATACCGAAACACCATATATTTT. Amino acids: CASSLGTYRNTIYF. The full variable domain, its missing parts supplied by reference TRBV7-9 and TRBJ1-3, is DTGVSQNPRHKITKRGQNVTFRCDPISEHNRLYWYRQTLGQGPEFLTYFQNEAQLEKSRLLSDRFSAERPKGSFSTLEIQRTEQGDSAMYLCASSLGTYRNTIYFGEGSWLTVV.